The clone carrying this T cell receptor beta chain was seen a handful of times. Its antigen is undetermined. Using a J-beta primer mix together with a sample-barcoded 5' primer, a second PCR was run for about 6 to 12 cycles. TCRdb reprocessed the 5' RACE reads via MiXCR and lists one record per CDR3 protein. The data hold around 700,000 distinct CDR3 sequences, with 20% to 30% observed a single time. There are 15 residues in the CDR3. Trimming removed 7 bases from V and 3 bases from J, with 15 bases in between. From germline, CDR1 is SGHTA and CDR2 FQGNSA. This specimen belongs to a study of blood T cells in healthy people across ages. Study results and limitations: Conclusively comparing naive with antigen-experienced cells was impossible with unsorted PBMCs. Relative to aged donors, long-lived donors carried more naive CD4+ cells and displayed higher diversity.

The same data also contributed to another study, on T cells of mothers and their children. Turning to that study: Six children, together with their three healthy Caucasian mothers, made up the donors. Thymic selection shapes TCR recombination output in related pairs, and it does so similarly in unrelated pairs.

The clonotype comes from a boy aged 5-17 years in good health. The specimen was blood. The chain has TRBV7-2 and TRBJ2-2, with unresolved D. The DNA for the CDR3 is TGTGCCAGCACCAAAGAGCAGGCGTACACCGGGGAGCTGTTTTTT. Protein sequence: CASTKEQAYTGELFF.